What follows describes a single TCR beta chain. The sample belongs to a study of blood T cell repertoires in COVID-19. At the level of the study: From the United States, Italy and Spain came samples of acute and convalescent COVID-19. T cells, B-cell-depleted T cells, or PBMCs supplied cDNA or gDNA.

Per the original methods: For nucleated cells, counts were estimated from reference gene primer amplification. Generated by immunoSEQ multiplex PCR, the TCRdb table keeps only in-frame clones and is missing some. Clone size and the V and J calls come from that table; the DNA yielded D and trimming. The profile shows 180,000 or so clones, about 88% of them singletons. The trim removed 4 bases at V and 6 bases at J, leaving 8 bases unmatched. The CDR3 is made up of 15 amino acids. Germline CDR1 is SEHNR and CDR2 is FQNEAQ (reference sequence). The rearrangement links TRBV7-9 to TRBJ1-1; 10 bases align to TRBD1. The clonotype originates from a man aged 18 to 30 with acute or convalescent COVID-19. The sample consisted of peripheral blood. The DNA of the CDR3 is TGTGCCAGCAGCTCATGGACAGGGGGAAGTGCTGAAGCTTTCTTT. Translating gives CASSSWTGGSAEAFF.